One sample yielded the 2 T cell receptor beta chains listed below, sequenced in a study of blood T cell repertoires in COVID-19. Produced via immunoSEQ multiplex PCR; TCRdb's table is partial and in-frame only. The sample consists of fewer than 140,000 clones, over 55% of them appearing once. Sequencing was carried out using peripheral blood. The receptors stem from a human donor with acute or convalescent COVID-19. The donor label of this sample is uncertain.

In the case of this clone: This may be a read error: a much more frequent sequence differs by one nucleotide. Other nucleotide sequences in the sample specify the same CDR3. This rearrangement joins TRBV5-1 to TRBJ2-5; 10 bases agree with TRBD2. The CDR3 covers 15 residues. V dropped 4 bases and J dropped 5; count of bases not matched to a gene: 8. Germline V CDR1 and CDR2: SGHRS, YFSETQ. DNA of the CDR3: TGCGCCAGCAGCCGTGTAGCGGGGGGAGGGGAGACCCAGTACTTC. Translating gives CASSRVAGGGETQYF.

The CDR3 region is CSVGRFGQGGIADTQYF. The DNA of the CDR3 is TGCAGCGTTGGTCGGTTTGGACAGGGGGGTATCGCAGATACGCAGTATTTT. The rearrangement uses TRBV29-1 and TRBJ2-3; 10 bases are a match to TRBD1. V lost 4 bases to trimming and J lost 4 bases; unmatched junction nucleotides: 14. There are 17 residues in the CDR3. Germline CDR1 and CDR2: SQVTM and ANQGSEA.